A single sample is the source of the 5 T cell receptor beta chains below, sequenced in a study of cytomegalovirus exposure and HLA in healthy donors. The primer mix had 60 Vbeta and 13 Jbeta primers. The repertoire was sequenced with immunoSEQ multiplex PCR; TCRdb's copy has only in-frame clones and lacks some. The sample records about 150,000 clones, 65% to 80% being singletons. The sequenced material came from PBMCs. These receptors were obtained from a man aged 40-49 years in good health and CMV-seropositive.

The chain has TRBV2 and TRBJ2-3, with TRBD2 identical over 9 bases. V shed 7 bases and J 9 bases; nucleotides not matched to a gene: 5. The CDR3 has 12 amino acids. Germline values: CDR1 SNHLY, CDR2 FYNNEI. The DNA for the CDR3 is TGTGCCAGCACCCCGCGGGAGGGGACGCAGTATTTT. Protein sequence: CASTPREGTQYF.

This clone was counted a few times. J is TRBJ2-3 and V is TRBV29-1, with D tentatively TRBD1 (5 bases). The germline V gene encodes CDR1 SQVTM and CDR2 ANQGSEA. CDR3 length equals 10 residues. CDR3 sequence: CGSGWDTQYF. The CDR3 bases are TGCGGCTCAGGGTGGGATACGCAGTATTTT.

This sequence joins TRBV11-2 and TRBJ2-5, with D perhaps TRBD2 (6 bases). Near its end, the DNA agrees better with TRBJ2-7, so the J call may be wrong. The CDR3 runs 13 residues. Germline loops: CDR1 SGHAT, CDR2 FQNNGV. CDR3 DNA: TGTGCCAGCAGCTTAGGCGGGGAGTACGAGCAGTACTTC. This sequence encodes CASSLGGEYEQYF.

This clone has a handful of counts. The chain combines TRBV28 with TRBJ2-1, with 8 bases aligning to TRBD2. J gave up 6 bases and V 3 bases, and 10 bases lay outside the gene matches. The CDR3 is made up of 16 amino acids. CDR1 and CDR2 (germline): MDHEN, SYDVKM. CDR3 in amino acids: CASSFTSGSYLNEQFF. The CDR3 nucleotides read TGTGCCAGCAGTTTCACCAGCGGGAGTTACCTCAATGAGCAGTTCTTC.

This clone was picked up one time. V and J are TRBV2 and TRBJ2-7; TRBD2 is a possible D gene (5 bases). The CDR3 is 14 amino acids. Trimming took off 2 bases at V and 3 bases at J, with 11 bases between the two ends. CDR1 is SNHLY and CDR2 is FYNNEI in the germline V gene. CDR3 coding DNA: TGTGCCAGCAGTGAACGAGGACTGGGCTACGAGCAGTACTTC. It yields the protein CASSERGLGYEQYF.